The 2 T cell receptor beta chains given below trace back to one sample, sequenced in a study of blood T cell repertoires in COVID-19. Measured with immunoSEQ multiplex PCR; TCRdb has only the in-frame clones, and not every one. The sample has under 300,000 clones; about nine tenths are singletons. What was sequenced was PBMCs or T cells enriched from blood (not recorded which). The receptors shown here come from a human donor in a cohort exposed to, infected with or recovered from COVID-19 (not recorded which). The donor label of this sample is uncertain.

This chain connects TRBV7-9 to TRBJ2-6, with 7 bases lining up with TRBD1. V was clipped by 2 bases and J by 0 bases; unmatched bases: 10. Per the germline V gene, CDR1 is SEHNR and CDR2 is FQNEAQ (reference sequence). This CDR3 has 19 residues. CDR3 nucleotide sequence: TGTGCCAGCAGCTTACGGGAACAGGGGCATTACTCTGGGGCCAACGTCCTGACTTTC. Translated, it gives CASSLREQGHYSGANVLTF.

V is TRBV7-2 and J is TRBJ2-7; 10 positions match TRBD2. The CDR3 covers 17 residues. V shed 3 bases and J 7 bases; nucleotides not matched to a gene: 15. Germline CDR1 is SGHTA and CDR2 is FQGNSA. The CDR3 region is CASSLPSKAGGPREQYF. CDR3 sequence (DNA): TGTGCCAGCAGCTTGCCCTCAAAAGCGGGGGGGCCGAGGGAGCAGTACTTC.